The 12 T cell receptor beta chains listed next were all sequenced from one sample in a study of T cells expressing NK-cell markers. After re-calling the 5' RACE reads, TCRdb lists one entry per CDR3 protein, DNA absent. The table gives roughly 150,000 distinct CDR3 sequences; the top ten clones make up roughly 21% of it. Sequencing used blood T cells: a sorted CD56 or NKG2C T cell subset, CD4+ or CD8+ T cells, or bulk PBMC T cells (not recorded which). These receptors were collected from a man aged 18-69 years in good health.

J is TRBJ2-7 and V is TRBV9. This CDR3 has 13 amino acids. CDR1 is SGDLS and CDR2 is YYNGEE in the germline V gene. The CDR3: CASSVGSYYEQYF.

The V call is TRBV7-9, the J call TRBJ2-7; no DNA is available, so the TRBD2 call from TCRdb remains unchecked. Germline V lookup: CDR1 SEHNR, CDR2 FQNEAQ (reference sequence). There are 14 residues in the CDR3. This CDR3 reads CASRQGALPYEQYF.

This chain's CDR3 is CATSSDYLTGGNTEAFF. The chain carries TRBV15 and TRBJ1-1; as DNA is missing, the TRBD1 call by TCRdb cannot be tested. The CDR3 loop spans 17 amino acids. Per the germline V gene, CDR1 is LNHNV and CDR2 is YYDKDF (reference sequence).

The V and J genes are TRBV5-4 and TRBJ1-1. CDR1 and CDR2 from the germline V gene are SGHNT and YYREEE (reference sequence). The CDR3 length is 14 residues. The CDR3 spells CASSLRLSNTEAFF.

The rearrangement joins TRBV29-1 to TRBJ1-2; the TCRdb D gene call, TRBD1, has no DNA to confirm it. Germline V gene sequence: CDR1 SQVTM, CDR2 ANQGSEA. This CDR3 contains 16 residues. The CDR3 region is CSVEDRERQPNYGYTF.

The rearrangement joins TRBV15 to TRBJ2-2; absent DNA, TCRdb's TRBD1 call cannot be checked. The CDR3 is 15 amino acids. CDR1 and CDR2 (germline): LNHNV, YYDKDF (reference sequence). The CDR3 reads CATSGGQGNTGELFF.

The gene calls are TRBV29-1 and TRBJ2-7; TCRdb returns TRBD1, unconfirmable since there is no DNA. Germline CDR1 and CDR2: SQVTM and ANQGSEA. CDR3 length: 12 amino acids. The CDR3 sequence: CSVGTGIYEQYF.

The chain has TRBV20-1 and TRBJ1-1; TCRdb outputs TRBD1, but without DNA this stays unchecked. Germline-derived CDR1 and CDR2 are DFQATT and SNEGSKA (reference sequence). The CDR3 extends over 14 amino acids. CDR3 loop: CSARISLQGTEAFF.

This CDR3 is CASSLAVAGGVGETQYF. This sequence joins TRBV7-6 and TRBJ2-5; TCRdb designates TRBD2, a call that cannot be tested without DNA. The CDR3 has 17 residues. The germline CDR1 and CDR2 sequences are SGHVS and FNYEAQ.

The chain has TRBV20-1 and TRBJ2-7; TCRdb indicates TRBD1, and absent DNA this call remains unverified. Germline CDR1 is DFQATT and CDR2 is SNEGSKA (reference sequence). This CDR3 region has 14 residues. The CDR3: CSASSPGAGSEQYF.

The chain recombines TRBV20-1 with TRBJ2-1; the TRBD2 assignment by TCRdb is unverifiable without DNA. Germline V gives CDR1 DFQATT, CDR2 SNEGSKA (reference sequence). The CDR3 runs to 14 residues. The CDR3 sequence: CRATSGGPINEQFF.

The CDR3 loop reads CSARVGPYNEQFF. This chain uses TRBV20-1 with TRBJ2-1; lacking DNA, the TRBD2 call made by TCRdb goes unchecked. Germline V gives CDR1 DFQATT, CDR2 SNEGSKA (reference sequence). The CDR3 runs 13 residues.